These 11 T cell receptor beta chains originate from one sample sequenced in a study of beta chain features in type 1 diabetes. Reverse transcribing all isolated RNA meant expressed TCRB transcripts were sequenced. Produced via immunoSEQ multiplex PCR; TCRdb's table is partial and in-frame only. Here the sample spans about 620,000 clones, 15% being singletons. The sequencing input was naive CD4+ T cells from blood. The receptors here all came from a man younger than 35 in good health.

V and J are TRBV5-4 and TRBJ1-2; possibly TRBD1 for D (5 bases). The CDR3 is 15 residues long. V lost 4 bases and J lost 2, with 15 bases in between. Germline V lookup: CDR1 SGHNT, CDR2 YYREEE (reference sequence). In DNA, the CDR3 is TGTGCCAGCAGCAACTCCTGGACACCGAACTATGGCTACACCTTC. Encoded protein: CASSNSWTPNYGYTF.

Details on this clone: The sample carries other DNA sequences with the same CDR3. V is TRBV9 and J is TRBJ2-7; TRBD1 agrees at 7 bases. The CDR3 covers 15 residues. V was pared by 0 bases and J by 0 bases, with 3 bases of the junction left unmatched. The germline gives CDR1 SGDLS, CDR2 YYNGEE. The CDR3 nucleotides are TGTGCCAGCAGCGTAGAGGGACAGAGCTCCTACGAGCAGTACTTC. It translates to CASSVEGQSSYEQYF. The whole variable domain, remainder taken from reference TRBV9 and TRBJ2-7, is DSGVTQTPKHLITATGQRVTLRCSPRSGDLSVYWYQQSLDQGLQFLIQYYNGEERAKGNILERFSAQQFPDLHSELNLSSLELGDSALYFCASSVEGQSSYEQYFGPGTRLTVT.

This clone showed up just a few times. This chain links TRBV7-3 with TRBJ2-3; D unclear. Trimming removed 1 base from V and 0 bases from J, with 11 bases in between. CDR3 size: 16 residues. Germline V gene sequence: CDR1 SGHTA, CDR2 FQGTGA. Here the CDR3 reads CASSLKGQASTDTQYF. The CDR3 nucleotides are TGTGCCAGCAGCTTAAAGGGCCAGGCAAGCACAGATACGCAGTATTTT.

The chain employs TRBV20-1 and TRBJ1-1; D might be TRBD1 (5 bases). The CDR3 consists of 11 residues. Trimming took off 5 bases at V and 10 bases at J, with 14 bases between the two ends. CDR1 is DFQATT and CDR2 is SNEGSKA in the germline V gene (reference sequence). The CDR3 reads CSASLGVGAFF. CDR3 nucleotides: TGCAGTGCTTCCCTGGGGGTCGGAGCTTTCTTT.

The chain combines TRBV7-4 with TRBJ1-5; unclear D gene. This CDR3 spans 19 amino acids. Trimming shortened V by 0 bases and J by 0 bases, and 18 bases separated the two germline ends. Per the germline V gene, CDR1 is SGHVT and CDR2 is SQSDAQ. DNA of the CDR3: TGTGCCAGCAGCTTAGCCCCATATAACGACGGAATTAGCAATCAGCCCCAGCATTTT. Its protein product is CASSLAPYNDGISNQPQHF.

The CDR3 DNA is TGTGCCAGCAGTGACGGGCTAGCGGGTCGTTATGAGCAGTTCTTC. Amino acid sequence: CASSDGLAGRYEQFF. The chain joins TRBV2 to TRBJ2-1; TRBD2 matches at 8 bases. The germline gives CDR1 SNHLY, CDR2 FYNNEI. Trimming cost V 3 bases and J 8 bases; bases outside gene matches: 9. This CDR3 region has 15 residues.

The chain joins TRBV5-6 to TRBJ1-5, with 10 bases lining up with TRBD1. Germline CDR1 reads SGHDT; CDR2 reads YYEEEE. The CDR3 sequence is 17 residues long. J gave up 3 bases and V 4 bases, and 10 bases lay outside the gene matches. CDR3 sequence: CASSTSGTGVFNQPQHF. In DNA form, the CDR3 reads TGTGCCAGCAGCACCTCCGGGACAGGGGTTTTCAATCAGCCCCAGCATTTT.

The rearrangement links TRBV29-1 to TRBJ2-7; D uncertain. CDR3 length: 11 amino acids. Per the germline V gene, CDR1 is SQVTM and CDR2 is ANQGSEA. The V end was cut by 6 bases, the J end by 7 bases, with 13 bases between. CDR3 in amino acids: CSVRRGWEQYF. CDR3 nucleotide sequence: TGCAGCGTCAGGCGTGGGTGGGAGCAGTACTTC.

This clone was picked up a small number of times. The CDR3 sequence: CSVGTANTGELFF. The CDR3 DNA is TGCAGCGTTGGGACAGCGAACACCGGGGAGCTGTTTTTT. The gene calls are TRBV29-1 and TRBJ2-2; D is perhaps TRBD1 (6 bases). V shed 4 bases and J shed 0 bases, with 6 bases lying between them. Per the germline V gene, CDR1 is SQVTM and CDR2 is ANQGSEA. The CDR3 length is 13 residues.

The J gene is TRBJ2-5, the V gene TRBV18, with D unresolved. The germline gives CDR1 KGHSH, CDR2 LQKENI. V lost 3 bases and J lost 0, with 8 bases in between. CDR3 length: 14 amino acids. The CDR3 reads CASSPVSDQETQYF. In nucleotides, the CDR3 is TGTGCCAGCTCACCTGTTTCAGACCAAGAGACCCAGTACTTC.

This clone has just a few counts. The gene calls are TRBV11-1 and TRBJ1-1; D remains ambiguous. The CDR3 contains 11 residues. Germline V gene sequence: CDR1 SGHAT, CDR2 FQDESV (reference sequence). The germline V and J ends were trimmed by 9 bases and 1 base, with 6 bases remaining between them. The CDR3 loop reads CASTANTEAFF. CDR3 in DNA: TGTGCCAGTACAGCGAACACTGAAGCTTTCTTT.